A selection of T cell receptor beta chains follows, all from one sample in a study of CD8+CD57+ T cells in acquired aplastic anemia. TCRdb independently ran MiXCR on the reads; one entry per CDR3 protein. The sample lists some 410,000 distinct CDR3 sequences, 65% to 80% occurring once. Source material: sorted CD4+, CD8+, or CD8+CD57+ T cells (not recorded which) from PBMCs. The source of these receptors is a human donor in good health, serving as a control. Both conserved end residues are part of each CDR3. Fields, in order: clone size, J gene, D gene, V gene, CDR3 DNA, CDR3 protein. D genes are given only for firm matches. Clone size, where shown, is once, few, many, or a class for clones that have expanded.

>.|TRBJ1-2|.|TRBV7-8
TGTGCCAGCAGCAGAGGGAGGGGTAAACCCCTCCACTACACCTTC
CASSRGRGKPLHYTF
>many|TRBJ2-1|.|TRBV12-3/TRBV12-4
TGTGCCAGCACCCCCCCGGGGGCGGGGAACAATGAGCAGTTCTTC
CASTPPGAGNNEQFF
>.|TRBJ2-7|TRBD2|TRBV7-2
TGTGCCAGCAGCTTTCTCGGGACTAGCACAAACGAGCAGTACTTC
CASSFLGTSTNEQYF
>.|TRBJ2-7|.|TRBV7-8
TGTGCCAGCAGCCTACCGCGGGGAGCCATGAGCGGTAATTTC
CASSLPRGAMSGNF
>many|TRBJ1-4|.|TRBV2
TGTGCCAGCAGTGTCGGGCCGGCGTACGAAAAACTGTTTTTT
CASSVGPAYEKLFF
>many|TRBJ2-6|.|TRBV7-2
TGTGCCAGCAGTTCCTCTCGACTGGCTGGGGCCAACGTCCTGACTTTC
CASSSSRLAGANVLTF
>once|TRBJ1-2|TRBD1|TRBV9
TGTGCCAACAGTATACGGACAGGACATTGCCACACCTTC
CANSIRTGHCHTF
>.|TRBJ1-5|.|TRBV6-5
TGTGCCAGCAGGAATTACAGAAATAGCAATCAGCCCCAGCATTTT
CASRNYRNSNQPQHF
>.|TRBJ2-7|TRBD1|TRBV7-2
TGTGCCAGCAGCTTTCGACAGGGTGCCTACGAGCAGTACTTC
CASSFRQGAYEQYF
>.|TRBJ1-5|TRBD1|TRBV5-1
TGTGCCAGCCGAAGACAGGGGGTGGGTAAGCCCCAGCATTTT
CASRRQGVGKPQHF
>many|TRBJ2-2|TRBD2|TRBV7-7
TGTGCCAGCAGCTTAGGCCCTAGCGGGGTAACCGGGGAGCTGTTTTTT
CASSLGPSGVTGELFF
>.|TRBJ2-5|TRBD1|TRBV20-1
TGCAGTGCTAGTTGGACAGGGAGGAACGAAGAGACCCAGTACTTC
CSASWTGRNEETQYF
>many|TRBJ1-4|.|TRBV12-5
TGTGCTAGTGGGGTGGGTTCGGGCAGTCTAAATGAAAAACTGTTTTTT
CASGVGSGSLNEKLFF
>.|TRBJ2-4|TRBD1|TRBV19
TGTGCCAGCAGCGATTATCGACAGGGGGCCAGGAGCATTCAGTACTTC
CASSDYRQGARSIQYF
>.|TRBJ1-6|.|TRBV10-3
TGTGCCAGCAGGAGAAGGGGCGGCAATTCACCCCTCCACTTT
CASRRRGGNSPLHF
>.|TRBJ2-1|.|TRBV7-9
TGTGCCAGCAGCTTTGTCCAGGGCTCCTACAATGAGCAGTTCTTC
CASSFVQGSYNEQFF
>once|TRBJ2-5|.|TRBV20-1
TGCAGTGCTGCCAATATTTTACTCGGAGAGCAGAATCAGCCCCAGTACTTC
CSAANILLGEQNQPQYF
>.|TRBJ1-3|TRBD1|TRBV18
TGTGCCAGCTCACCCGGGACAGGTACTTCTGGAAACACCATATATTTT
CASSPGTGTSGNTIYF
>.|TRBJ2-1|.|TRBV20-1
TGCAGTGCAAGACGGAACAACGGAGGGGATGAGCAGTTCTTC
CSARRNNGGDEQFF
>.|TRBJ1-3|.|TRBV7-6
TGTGCCAGCAGCCAAGGTGGGGGCGCTGATGCATTCATCATATATTTT
CASSQGGGADAFIIYF
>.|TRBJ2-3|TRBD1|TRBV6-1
TGTGCCAGCAGCGAGCCGGTTGGACAGGGGTCAGATACGCAGTATTTT
CASSEPVGQGSDTQYF
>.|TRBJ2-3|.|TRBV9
TGTGCCAGCAGCTTAGTGACGGAGGGACGGCCACTTAGCACAGATACGCAGTATTTT
CASSLVTEGRPLSTDTQYF